These T cell receptor beta chains were read from a single sample in a study of OX40 agonist ivuxolimab in advanced cancers. Generated by immunoSEQ multiplex PCR, the TCRdb table keeps only in-frame clones and is missing some. The sample comprises about 42,000 clones, 86% of which are singletons, and 21% rests with the top ten. Here the sequenced sample was CD4+ or CD8+ T cells sorted from blood, taken in a trial of the OX40 agonist ivuxolimab. The receptors shown here come from an adult with an advanced solid tumor such as melanoma, head and neck, liver or kidney cancer. Both conserved end residues are part of each CDR3. D genes are given only for firm matches. Size values are once, few and many counts, or a class for expanded clones, and some rows have none.

V: TRBV10-2; size: .; D: .; J: TRBJ1-2; DNA: TGCGCCAGCAGTGAATACTTGTCAGGGTCAAACTATGGCTACACCTTC; CDR3: CASSEYLSGSNYGYTF
V: TRBV6-5; size: .; D: TRBD1; J: TRBJ1-1; DNA: TGTGCCAGCAGTTACGGGACAGGAACAATTGAAGCTTTCTTT; CDR3: CASSYGTGTIEAFF
V: TRBV19; size: .; D: .; J: TRBJ2-5; DNA: TGTGCCAGTAGTATGGCGAGGTCAGGGGTTGGGGAGACCCAGTACTTC; CDR3: CASSMARSGVGETQYF
V: TRBV4-1; size: .; D: .; J: TRBJ1-2; DNA: TGCGCCAGCAGCCAAGGAGCCGCTAACTATGGCTACACCTTC; CDR3: CASSQGAANYGYTF
V: TRBV27; size: .; D: TRBD1; J: TRBJ2-5; DNA: TGTGCCAGCAGTACTTCCAGAGGACAGGGGGCGCGAAAAGAGACCCAGTACTTC; CDR3: CASSTSRGQGARKETQYF
V: TRBV19; size: .; D: .; J: TRBJ1-1; DNA: TGTGCCAGTAGGGAAAAGAACACTGAAGCTTTCTTT; CDR3: CASREKNTEAFF
V: TRBV9; size: .; D: .; J: TRBJ1-4; DNA: TGTGCCAGCGGGGCACTTAATGAAAAACTGTTTTTT; CDR3: CASGALNEKLFF
V: TRBV9; size: once; D: .; J: TRBJ1-2; DNA: TGTGCCAGCAGCGTAGAGGGGATGGGCAGGTCTAACTATGGCTACACCTTC; CDR3: CASSVEGMGRSNYGYTF
V: TRBV7-8; size: .; D: .; J: TRBJ1-5; DNA: TGTGCCAGCAGCTTGGACCCCGGGGGCGGTCAGCCCCAGCATTTT; CDR3: CASSLDPGGGQPQHF
V: TRBV6-5; size: .; D: .; J: TRBJ1-1; DNA: TGTGCCAGCGTTGAAATAGTGTCGGGCACTGAAGCTTTCTTT; CDR3: CASVEIVSGTEAFF
V: TRBV27; size: .; D: TRBD1; J: TRBJ1-1; DNA: TGTGCCAGCAGTGCCGGGACAGGAGGTGAAGCTTTCTTT; CDR3: CASSAGTGGEAFF
V: TRBV4-3; size: few; D: .; J: TRBJ1-6; DNA: TGCGCCAGCAGCCTTGGGACGGTGGATAATTCACCCCTCCACTTT; CDR3: CASSLGTVDNSPLHF
V: TRBV5-4; size: .; D: .; J: TRBJ2-5; DNA: TGTGCCAGCAGCTTGCAAAGGGCGGTGCAAGAGACCCAGTACTTC; CDR3: CASSLQRAVQETQYF
V: TRBV19; size: once; D: .; J: TRBJ2-5; DNA: TGTGCCAGTAGCACTGATGATGGGAGTCAAGAGACCCAGTACTTC; CDR3: CASSTDDGSQETQYF
V: TRBV5-4; size: .; D: .; J: TRBJ2-7; DNA: TGTGCCAGCAGCTTGGGGGGGCCCTACGAGCAGTACTTC; CDR3: CASSLGGPYEQYF
V: TRBV9; size: .; D: TRBD2; J: TRBJ2-1; DNA: TGTGCCAGCAGCGTAGAAGCGGGGGCCTACAATGAGCAGTTCTTC; CDR3: CASSVEAGAYNEQFF
V: TRBV10-1; size: .; D: TRBD1; J: TRBJ1-1; DNA: TGCGCCAGCAGTGAGTCAGGGGGCGCGATCACTGAAGCTTTCTTT; CDR3: CASSESGGAITEAFF
V: TRBV9; size: .; D: .; J: TRBJ2-3; DNA: TGTGCCAGCAGCACACGACAGGCGAGCACAGATACGCAGTATTTT; CDR3: CASSTRQASTDTQYF
V: TRBV27; size: few; D: .; J: TRBJ1-4; DNA: TGTGCCAGCGGGTTCGCAACTAATGAAAAACTGTTTTTT; CDR3: CASGFATNEKLFF
V: TRBV19; size: .; D: .; J: TRBJ2-1; DNA: TGTGCCAGTAGTATTTCATCGGCCTTCTACAATGAGCAGTTCTTC; CDR3: CASSISSAFYNEQFF
V: TRBV6-8; size: .; D: TRBD1; J: TRBJ1-4; DNA: TGTGCCAGCAGTTACTGGTGGGACAGGCCCCTTACTAATGAAAAACTGTTTTTT; CDR3: CASSYWWDRPLTNEKLFF
V: TRBV10-3; size: once; D: .; J: TRBJ1-2; DNA: TGTGCCATCAGTGAGCCTGGGGGATCTGACTATGGCTACACCTTC; CDR3: CAISEPGGSDYGYTF
V: TRBV7-6; size: .; D: TRBD1; J: TRBJ2-1; DNA: TGTGCCAGCAGCTCTAACAGGGGGCGTTACAATGAGCAGTTCTTC; CDR3: CASSSNRGRYNEQFF
V: TRBV4-2; size: .; D: .; J: TRBJ2-7; DNA: TGTGCCAGCAGCCAAGATCGGGAGCAGTACTTC; CDR3: CASSQDREQYF
V: TRBV6-5; size: .; D: .; J: TRBJ1-5; DNA: TGTGCCAGCAGTTACTCTGGGCAGGGGAGTCAGCCCCAGCATTTT; CDR3: CASSYSGQGSQPQHF
V: TRBV27; size: .; D: .; J: TRBJ1-5; DNA: TGTGCCAGCAGTTTATCGATAGGGGGCAATCAGCCCCAGCATTTT; CDR3: CASSLSIGGNQPQHF
V: TRBV7-9; size: .; D: TRBD1; J: TRBJ1-4; DNA: TGTGCCAGCAGCTTCCCGGACAGGGATGAAAAACTGTTTTTT; CDR3: CASSFPDRDEKLFF
V: TRBV28; size: .; D: TRBD1; J: TRBJ1-1; DNA: TGTGCCAGCAGACCAGGGGGCGCGTGGTCTGAAGCTTTCTTT; CDR3: CASRPGGAWSEAFF
V: TRBV7-6; size: .; D: .; J: TRBJ2-5; DNA: TGTGCCAGCAGCTTCCCGACAGGAATGGAGACCCAGTACTTC; CDR3: CASSFPTGMETQYF
V: TRBV6-5; size: .; D: TRBD1; J: TRBJ1-1; DNA: TGTGCCAGCAGTTGGGCAGGGGGTGAAGCTTTCTTT; CDR3: CASSWAGGEAFF
V: TRBV21-1; size: .; D: .; J: TRBJ1-1; DNA: TGTGCCAGCAGCCCAAGCTTGTGGGACCAGGGTATGAACACTGAAGCTTTCTTT; CDR3: CASSPSLWDQGMNTEAFF
V: TRBV7-3; size: .; D: .; J: TRBJ1-1; DNA: TGTGCCAGCAGCTTGGACGATGATGAAGCTTTCTTT; CDR3: CASSLDDDEAFF
V: TRBV11-2; size: once; D: .; J: TRBJ1-3; DNA: TGTGCCAGCAGCTTACAAGGGACCTCTGGAAACACCATATATTTT; CDR3: CASSLQGTSGNTIYF
V: TRBV6-5; size: .; D: TRBD1; J: TRBJ2-7; DNA: TGTGCCAGCAGTTACGGACAGGGTAAACCTTACGAGCAGTACTTC; CDR3: CASSYGQGKPYEQYF
V: TRBV5-5; size: .; D: TRBD1; J: TRBJ2-5; DNA: TGTGCCAGCAGCCCAGGGACAGCCCAGGAGACCCAGTACTTC; CDR3: CASSPGTAQETQYF
V: TRBV11-2; size: .; D: .; J: TRBJ1-4; DNA: TGTGCCAGCAGCTTTGGGGACGGAGCAACTAATGAAAAACTGTTTTTT; CDR3: CASSFGDGATNEKLFF
V: TRBV7-6; size: .; D: .; J: TRBJ2-2; DNA: TGTGCCAGCAGCTCCCGGGACACGGAGAACACCGGGGAGCTGTTTTTT; CDR3: CASSSRDTENTGELFF
V: TRBV5-6; size: .; D: .; J: TRBJ1-2; DNA: TGTGCCAGCAGCCGGGTGACAGAGTTTAACTATGGCTACACCTTC; CDR3: CASSRVTEFNYGYTF
V: TRBV11-2; size: .; D: .; J: TRBJ1-4; DNA: TGTGCCAGCAGCGCGTCGAGTCGCGGACGGGAAAAACTGTTTTTT; CDR3: CASSASSRGREKLFF
V: TRBV9; size: .; D: TRBD2; J: TRBJ2-3; DNA: TGTGCCAGCAGCACCCGAAGCGGGGCGGTAGATACGCAGTATTTT; CDR3: CASSTRSGAVDTQYF
V: TRBV7-2; size: once; D: TRBD2; J: TRBJ2-5; DNA: TGTGCCAGCAGCGCGCGTCTAGCGGGGGGCCTCCAAGAGACCCAGTACTTC; CDR3: CASSARLAGGLQETQYF
V: TRBV4-3; size: .; D: .; J: TRBJ2-2; DNA: TGCGCCAGCAGCCAAGCCCATTTTATCACCGGGGAGCTGTTTTTT; CDR3: CASSQAHFITGELFF
V: TRBV5-5; size: .; D: .; J: TRBJ2-3; DNA: TGTGCCAGCAGCTTGGTTCAGGGGATCGATACGCAGTATTTT; CDR3: CASSLVQGIDTQYF
V: TRBV19; size: .; D: TRBD1; J: TRBJ1-2; DNA: TGTGCCAGCGATCGGACAGGGGGCGGCTATGGCTACACCTTC; CDR3: CASDRTGGGYGYTF
V: TRBV29-1; size: .; D: .; J: TRBJ1-2; DNA: TGCAGCGCCTTGTCGGGGTACGGCTACACCTTC; CDR3: CSALSGYGYTF
V: TRBV7-3; size: .; D: TRBD1; J: TRBJ2-7; DNA: TGTGCCAGCAGCCCCGTCGGACAGGCCGGGTTGAGCCAGCAGTACTTC; CDR3: CASSPVGQAGLSQQYF
V: TRBV10-3; size: few; D: TRBD1; J: TRBJ2-3; DNA: TGTGCCATCAGCCCCGGGACAGGGGGCACAGATACGCAGTATTTT; CDR3: CAISPGTGGTDTQYF
V: TRBV6-1; size: .; D: TRBD1; J: TRBJ2-7; DNA: TGTGCCATCAGTGATTATCCCCGGACAGGCTCCTACGAGCAGTACTTC; CDR3: CAISDYPRTGSYEQYF
V: TRBV5-5; size: .; D: TRBD1; J: TRBJ1-1; DNA: TGTGCCAGCAGCCGTGGACAGGGACGGACTGAAGCTTTCTTT; CDR3: CASSRGQGRTEAFF
V: TRBV5-1; size: .; D: TRBD1; J: TRBJ1-2; DNA: TGCGCCAGCAGCTTGGGCGACAGGGGCCCCTATGGCTACACCTTC; CDR3: CASSLGDRGPYGYTF
V: TRBV7-2; size: .; D: .; J: TRBJ2-1; DNA: TGTGCCAGCAGCTTTTATCAGCAACCCAACAATGAGCAGTTCTTC; CDR3: CASSFYQQPNNEQFF